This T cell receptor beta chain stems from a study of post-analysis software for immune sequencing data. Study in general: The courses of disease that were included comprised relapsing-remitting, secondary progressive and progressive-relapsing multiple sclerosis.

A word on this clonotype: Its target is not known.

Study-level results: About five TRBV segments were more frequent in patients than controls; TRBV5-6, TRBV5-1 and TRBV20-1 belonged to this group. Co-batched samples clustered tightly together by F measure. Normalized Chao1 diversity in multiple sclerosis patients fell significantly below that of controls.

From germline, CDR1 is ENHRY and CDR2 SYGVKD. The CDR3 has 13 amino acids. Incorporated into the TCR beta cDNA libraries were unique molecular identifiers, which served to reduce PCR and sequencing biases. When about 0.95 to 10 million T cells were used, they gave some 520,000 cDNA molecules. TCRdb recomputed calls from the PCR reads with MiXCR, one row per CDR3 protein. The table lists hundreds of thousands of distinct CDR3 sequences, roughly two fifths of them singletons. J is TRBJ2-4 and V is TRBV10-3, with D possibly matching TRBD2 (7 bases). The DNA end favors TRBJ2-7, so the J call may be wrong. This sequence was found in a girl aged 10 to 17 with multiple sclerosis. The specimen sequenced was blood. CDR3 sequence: CAISAGADYEQYF. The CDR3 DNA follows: TGTGCCATCAGCGCGGGGGCCGACTACGAGCAGTACTTC.